This TCR beta chain was recovered during a study of cytomegalovirus exposure and HLA in healthy donors. Study background: The 650 to 850 first-cohort repertoires and the 120 or so validation repertoires shared the same platform, a later analysis reported. Study conclusions and caveats: Many donors shared some public TCRs, even though most TCR sequences were rare. According to the study, around 180 TCR beta chains were cytomegalovirus-associated.

Method: immunoSEQ multiplex PCR; TCRdb's copy keeps in-frame clones and lacks some. This sample carries 300,000 to 400,000 clones, 86% of them seen once, and the ten largest clones take approximately 0.8%. Looked up from germline, CDR1 is LGHNT and CDR2 is FRNRAP. J lost 2 bases, V lost 1 base, and 5 bases had no gene match. This CDR3 region has 16 residues. Note on this clone: Its antigen is still unknown.

Sequencing used PBMCs. This clonotype was sampled from a woman aged 18-35 years in good health and CMV-seronegative. This rearrangement joins TRBV12-5 to TRBJ2-3, with 8 bases lining up with TRBD2. The CDR3 loop is CASGLAAGGPTDTQYF. CDR3 in DNA: TGTGCTAGTGGTTTGGCCGCGGGAGGCCCCACAGATACGCAGTATTTT.